These T cell receptor beta chains were read from a single sample in a study of blood T cell repertoires in COVID-19. TCRdb's table, derived via immunoSEQ multiplex PCR, lists solely in-frame clones and lacks some. The sample shows about 500,000 clones, 85% to 90% of them seen only once. The sample was peripheral blood. These receptors originate from a woman aged 45-65 years with COVID-19, enrolled during active disease. Both conserved end residues are part of each CDR3. A D gene is named only where the DNA matches it firmly. Clone size is shown for a subset of rows, as once, few, many or a class of expanded clone.

v_call	clone_size	d_call	j_call	cdr3_aa	cdr3_nt
TRBV5-6	.	.	TRBJ1-2	CASSLFGEADYGYTF	TGTGCCAGCAGCCTGTTTGGGGAGGCGGACTATGGCTACACCTTC
TRBV21-1	.	.	TRBJ2-5	CASSRDSGLGTQYF	TGTGCCAGCAGCAGGGACTCGGGCCTTGGGACCCAGTACTTC
TRBV18	.	.	TRBJ2-5	CASSEQNQETQYF	TGTGCCAGCTCAGAACAGAACCAAGAGACCCAGTACTTC
TRBV19	.	.	TRBJ1-1	CASSMRTENTEAFF	TGTGCCAGTAGTATGAGGACAGAGAACACTGAAGCTTTCTTT
TRBV4-1	.	.	TRBJ2-4	CASSRGGALDIQYF	TGCGCCAGCTCCCGAGGGGGGGCCCTGGACATTCAGTACTTC
TRBV29-1	.	.	TRBJ2-7	CSVEGPGNYEQYF	TGCAGCGTTGAGGGCCCAGGGAACTACGAGCAGTACTTC
TRBV2	.	TRBD1	TRBJ1-5	CASSGTGGGNQPQHF	TGTGCCAGCAGTGGGACAGGGGGGGGAAATCAGCCCCAGCATTTT
TRBV6-6	.	TRBD1	TRBJ2-7	CASSYGGRQGGEQYF	TGTGCCAGCAGTTACGGAGGACGACAGGGGGGAGAGCAGTACTTC
TRBV30	once	.	TRBJ2-3	CAWSAGTSTDTQYF	TGTGCCTGGAGTGCCGGGACTAGCACAGATACGCAGTATTTT
TRBV30	.	TRBD2	TRBJ2-5	CAWSYAGVSETQYF	TGTGCCTGGAGCTATGCGGGGGTTTCAGAGACCCAGTACTTC
TRBV19	.	TRBD1	TRBJ1-1	CASSRSHRGGSVTAAFF	TGTGCCAGTAGTCGCTCCCACAGGGGGGGCTCTGTTACGGCGGCTTTCTTT
TRBV2	.	.	TRBJ1-2	CASSREHYGYTF	TGTGCCAGCAGCCGGGAGCACTATGGCTACACCTTC
TRBV2	.	.	TRBJ2-7	CASRNWTAGYEQYF	TGTGCCAGCAGAAATTGGACAGCCGGGTACGAGCAGTACTTC